One sample yielded the 29 T cell receptor beta chains listed below, sequenced in a study of T cells in Graves' hyperthyroidism and ophthalmopathy (dated by TCRdb to the late 2010s). Libraries were prepared through multiplex PCR. These reads were obtained on an Illumina HiSeq 2000. TCR beta CDR3 regions were amplified from RNA transcripts. The TCR CDR3 was subjected to a first round of RT-PCR using the HTBI primer set and the Qiagen OneStep RT-PCR kit. TCRdb trimmed public reads at Q25 via fastp, called clones via MiXCR and kept in-frame beta chains. Under each unique CDR3 protein, matching rows form one entry showing the most common genes and DNA. The sample table contains 490,000 or so distinct CDR3 sequences; only one count was recorded for about 20% of them. The ten largest account for about 49% of the sample. Sequences were obtained from blood. All receptors come from a woman in her 70s with Graves' ophthalmopathy.

This clonotype was recorded only once. The CDR3 bases are TGCGCCAGCAGCTTGGGACAGATAACTGGAAACACCATATATTTT. It yields the protein CASSLGQITGNTIYF. The J gene is TRBJ1-3, the V gene TRBV5-1, with D maybe TRBD1 (5 bases). Germline V lookup: CDR1 SGHRS, CDR2 YFSETQ. The CDR3 is 15 residues long. Trimming cost V 0 bases and J 2 bases, with 9 bases left between them.

The rearrangement links TRBV20-1 to TRBJ2-5; 10 bases agree with TRBD2. J gave up 3 bases and V 5 bases, and 3 bases lay outside the gene matches. Germline CDR1 and CDR2: DFQATT and SNEGSKA (reference sequence). The CDR3 length is 13 residues. CDR3 loop: CSAWTSGKETQYF. The CDR3 nucleotides read TGCAGTGCTTGGACTAGCGGTAAAGAGACCCAGTACTTC.

This clonotype occurred a few times. The chain uses TRBV6-1 and TRBJ2-2; tentatively, D is TRBD2 (6 bases). The CDR3 is 13 residues long. Germline values: CDR1 MNHNS, CDR2 SASEGT. Trimming stripped 8 bases from V and 5 bases from J, with 12 bases between. CDR3 in amino acids: CASLLRGTGELFF. The CDR3 DNA reads TGTGCCAGCCTCCTGCGGGGAACCGGGGAGCTGTTTTTT.

This chain connects TRBV28 to TRBJ2-7; perhaps TRBD1 as D (6 bases). V was trimmed by 1 base and J by 2 bases, leaving 18 bases between them. The CDR3 contains 17 residues. CDR1 is MDHEN and CDR2 is SYDVKM in the germline V gene. CDR3 bases: TGTGCCAGCAGTTTATCCCTCCGACAGGTGGGAGCCTACGAGCAGTACTTC. Translating it yields CASSLSLRQVGAYEQYF.

There are many counts of this clonotype. V is TRBV13 and J is TRBJ2-7; TRBD2 aligns across 13 bases. CDR1 and CDR2 (germline): PRHDT, FYEKMQ (reference sequence). Trimming took 5 bases from V and 5 from J; bases not matched to a gene: 12. The CDR3 sequence is 17 residues long. CDR3 loop: CASSPFPQGLAGHEQYF. Written as DNA, the CDR3 is TGTGCCAGCAGCCCTTTTCCTCAGGGACTAGCGGGACACGAGCAGTACTTC.

The DNA of the CDR3 is TGCGCCAGCAGCTGGGGACAGGGGGCGAATGAAAAACTGTTTTTT. Protein sequence: CASSWGQGANEKLFF. J is TRBJ1-4 and V is TRBV5-1, with TRBD1 matching 12 bases. Germline V gene sequence: CDR1 SGHRS, CDR2 YFSETQ. V lost 3 bases and J lost 5; bases outside the gene matches: 2. The CDR3 has 15 amino acids.

The rearrangement joins TRBV30 to TRBJ2-3; TRBD2 might be the D (5 bases). CDR3 size: 15 residues. V lost 0 bases to trimming and J lost 6 bases, with 16 bases between them. CDR1 is GTSNPN, CDR2 SVGIG, per germline (reference sequence). The CDR3 loop is CAWSVRLRTVDTQYF. For the CDR3, the DNA is TGTGCCTGGAGTGTAAGATTGCGGACTGTGGATACGCAGTATTTT.

This clonotype was recorded a few times. The chain employs TRBV28 and TRBJ2-7; 9 bases map to TRBD1. V was pared by 6 bases and J by 6 bases, with 12 bases of the junction left unmatched. Per germline, CDR1 MDHEN and CDR2 SYDVKM. CDR3 length: 15 amino acids. Here the CDR3 DNA reads TGTGCCAGCAGGCCATCGGGACAGGGTGAGGGCGAGCAGTACTTC. As protein: CASRPSGQGEGEQYF.

V is TRBV7-2 and J is TRBJ2-1, with a weak D call TRBD1 (5 bases). The V and J ends lost 1 base and 5 bases respectively, with 9 bases between them. The germline gives CDR1 SGHTA, CDR2 FQGNSA. This CDR3 region has 14 residues. The CDR3 sequence: CASSLVAGNNEQFF. The CDR3 nucleotides are TGTGCCAGCAGCTTAGTAGCAGGGAACAATGAGCAGTTCTTC.

This sequence joins TRBV6-1 and TRBJ1-1; 9 bases align to TRBD1. This CDR3 is built from 12 residues. CDR1 is MNHNS and CDR2 is SASEGT in the germline V gene. V lost 6 bases and J lost 10; bases outside the gene matches: 6. CDR3 nucleotides: TGTGCCAGCAGGAAAGACAGGGGGAGAGCTTTCTTT. It codes for CASRKDRGRAFF.

The chain has TRBV5-6 and TRBJ1-4; D gene unclear. The germline gives CDR1 SGHDT, CDR2 YYEEEE. This CDR3 comprises 17 residues. V lost 1 base and J 5 bases, leaving 18 bases between the germline ends. CDR3 loop: CASSLRRSVGLNEKLFF. The CDR3 DNA reads as TGTGCCAGCAGCTTGAGGCGGAGTGTCGGACTGAATGAAAAACTGTTTTTT.

The V gene is TRBV6-1, the J gene TRBJ1-1; TRBD1 aligns across 7 bases. Trimming removed 6 bases from V and 2 bases from J; junction bases left unmatched: 3. This CDR3 contains 13 residues. Germline V gene lookup returns CDR1 MNHNS and CDR2 SASEGT. CDR3 sequence reads: CASRTGANTEAFF. The CDR3, as DNA: TGTGCCAGCAGAACAGGGGCCAACACTGAAGCTTTCTTT.

There are many counts of this clonotype. V usage is TRBV12-3 or TRBV12-4 and J usage is TRBJ2-7; D is ambiguous. The V end lost 6 bases, the J end lost 3 bases, and 9 bases lay between the germline ends. CDR3 size: 12 residues. CDR3 DNA sequence: TGTGCCAGCAGCCGAAGAGTCTACGAGCAGTACTTC. The encoded protein is CASSRRVYEQYF.

Ten or more counts support this clonotype. V gene TRBV6-2 or TRBV6-3 combines with J gene TRBJ2-1, with TRBD2 matching over 9 bases. This CDR3 spans 16 amino acids. After removal of 0 bases from V and 4 bases from J, the junction contained 4 bases not matched to a gene. Germline-derived CDR1 and CDR2 are MNHEY and SVGEGT. In DNA form, the CDR3 reads TGTGCCAGCAGTTACTCGGCTAGCGGGATGTACAATGAGCAGTTCTTC. Translation: CASSYSASGMYNEQFF.

The CDR3 sequence is CASSFYSGQAYNEQFF. CDR3 coding DNA: TGTGCCAGCAGCTTTTATTCGGGACAGGCGTACAATGAGCAGTTCTTC. The J gene is TRBJ2-1, the V gene TRBV5-6, with 8 bases that match TRBD1. CDR1 SGHDT and CDR2 YYEEEE come from the germline V gene. V shed 2 bases, J shed 4 bases, and the junction held 8 bases outside the gene matches. The CDR3 totals 16 residues.

This clonotype turned up a few times. The V call is TRBV7-3, the J call TRBJ1-1; D unresolved. CDR3 size: 16 residues. Looked up from germline, CDR1 is SGHTA and CDR2 is FQGTGA. The V and J ends lost 0 bases and 4 bases respectively, with 15 bases between them. In nucleotides, the CDR3 is TGTGCCAGCAGCTTAACGCTCTCAAAGGGCTGCACTGAAGCTTTCTTT. This sequence encodes CASSLTLSKGCTEAFF.

The CDR3 here is CASSYTGALNTEAFF. The CDR3 coding sequence is TGTGCCAGCAGCTATACAGGGGCCTTGAACACTGAAGCTTTCTTT. The rearrangement uses TRBV5-5 and TRBJ1-1, with 7 bases fitting TRBD1. The junction had 5 bases not matched to a gene; V was cut back by 3 bases and J by 0 bases. CDR1 SGHKS and CDR2 YYEKEE come from the germline V gene (reference sequence). The CDR3 has 15 residues.

The chain combines TRBV27 with TRBJ2-7; TRBD1 matches 10 bases. V shed 4 bases and J 1 base; nucleotides not matched to a gene: 7. Germline V gene sequence: CDR1 MNHEY, CDR2 SMNVEV (reference sequence). This CDR3 spans 16 amino acids. The CDR3 DNA follows: TGTGCCAGCAGTTCCGTCGGACAGGGGGGGTCCTACGAGCAGTACTTC. Its translation is CASSSVGQGGSYEQYF.

J is TRBJ2-3 and V is TRBV6-1; D is ambiguous. Trimming took 3 bases from V and 6 from J, leaving 7 bases between them. CDR1 is MNHNS and CDR2 is SASEGT in the germline V gene. The CDR3 is 12 amino acids. CDR3 in DNA: TGTGCCAGCAGTGACCCCTGGGATACGCAGTATTTT. It specifies CASSDPWDTQYF.

This clonotype was seen more than once but under ten times. The chain has TRBV3-1 and TRBJ2-7; D is possibly TRBD1 (5 bases). Trimming took off 3 bases at V and 5 bases at J, with 11 bases between the two ends. Germline values: CDR1 LGHDT, CDR2 YNNKEL (reference sequence). The CDR3 spans 13 residues. CDR3 residues: CASSHQPGNEQYF. DNA for the CDR3: TGTGCCAGCAGCCACCAACCAGGGAACGAGCAGTACTTC.

The J gene is TRBJ2-7, the V gene TRBV9, with D possibly being TRBD2 (7 bases). CDR1 is SGDLS, CDR2 YYNGEE, per germline. CDR3 length: 15 residues. V shed 2 bases and J shed 0 bases, with 12 bases lying between them. CDR3 sequence: CASSVGGGGSYEQYF. CDR3 nucleotides: TGTGCCAGCAGCGTTGGGGGGGGCGGCTCCTACGAGCAGTACTTC.

The genes are TRBV10-2 and TRBJ1-5; D gene uncertain. Trimming cost V 0 bases and J 1 base, with 4 bases left between them. From germline, CDR1 is WSHSY and CDR2 SAAADI. This CDR3 spans 14 amino acids. The CDR3 nucleotides read TGCGCCAGCAGTGAGTCTGGAAGCAATCAGCCCCAGCATTTT. This translates into CASSESGSNQPQHF.

This clonotype has ten or more counts. The chain recombines TRBV2 with TRBJ1-3; tentatively, D is TRBD1 (6 bases). Between the trimmed V and J ends, which lost 5 bases and 5 bases, there was a span of 13 bases. CDR1 and CDR2 from the germline V gene are SNHLY and FYNNEI. The CDR3 is 14 amino acids. The CDR3 loop reads CASSPAGGRNTIYF. CDR3 nucleotides: TGTGCCAGCAGTCCCGCGGGGGGCAGAAACACCATATATTTT.

This clonotype occurred many times. V usage is TRBV6-1 and J usage is TRBJ1-3, with D unclear. Germline V gives CDR1 MNHNS, CDR2 SASEGT. The germline V and J ends were trimmed by 6 bases and 2 bases, with 8 bases remaining between them. The CDR3 spans 13 residues. The CDR3 is CASRRETGNTIYF. CDR3 DNA sequence: TGTGCCAGCAGGCGGGAGACTGGAAACACCATATATTTT.

This clonotype showed up just a few times. The rearrangement uses TRBV28 and TRBJ2-6; a weak D match, TRBD2 (5 bases). V was trimmed by 4 bases and J by 2 bases, leaving 21 bases between them. Per the germline V gene, CDR1 is MDHEN and CDR2 is SYDVKM. The CDR3 consists of 19 residues. As DNA, the CDR3 is TGTGCCAGCAGTTCCCTCGGCGGGTCAAGTAAAGCTGGGGCCAACGTCCTGACTTTC. Translated, it gives CASSSLGGSSKAGANVLTF.

The chain uses TRBV19 and TRBJ2-7, with D possibly matching TRBD2 (6 bases). Germline V gene data show CDR1 as LNHDA and CDR2 as SQIVND (reference sequence). Trimming left V 1 base short and J 2 bases short, with 6 bases between. The CDR3 sequence is 13 residues long. Here the CDR3 reads CASSIAGAYEQYF. The CDR3 DNA reads as TGTGCCAGTAGTATAGCGGGAGCCTACGAGCAGTACTTC. Supplemented by reference TRBV19 and TRBJ2-7, the full variable domain reads DGGITQSPKYLFRKEGQNVTLSCEQNLNHDAMYWYRQDPGQGLRLIYYSQIVNDFQKGDIAEGYSVSREKKESFPLTVTSAQKNPTAFYLCASSIAGAYEQYFGPGTRLTVT.

This chain uses TRBV30 with TRBJ1-1; D remains ambiguous. The V gene lost 4 bases and the J gene lost 1 base, with 13 bases spanning the gap. CDR1 GTSNPN and CDR2 SVGIG come from the germline V gene (reference sequence). The CDR3 spans 14 residues. CDR3 nucleotide sequence: TGTGCCTGGAAAACCAGAGGCCAGAACACTGAAGCTTTCTTT. Its protein product is CAWKTRGQNTEAFF.

This clonotype appeared many times. J is TRBJ2-3 and V is TRBV29-1, with a possible D match to TRBD1 (5 bases). The germline V and J ends were trimmed by 6 bases and 1 base, with 11 bases remaining between them. This CDR3 region has 13 residues. Per germline, CDR1 SQVTM and CDR2 ANQGSEA. CDR3 amino acids: CSVDSPGTDTQYF. As DNA, the CDR3 is TGCAGCGTCGACAGTCCCGGCACAGATACGCAGTATTTT.

This clonotype has just a few counts. The chain links TRBV18 to TRBJ1-1, with unresolved D. Germline V CDR1 and CDR2: KGHSH, LQKENI. This CDR3 comprises 13 residues. The germline V and J ends were trimmed by 6 bases and 1 base, with 9 bases remaining between them. Here the CDR3 reads CASSQNGNTEAFF. The CDR3 region has the DNA TGTGCCAGCTCTCAAAACGGGAACACTGAAGCTTTCTTT.